What follows are 17 T cell receptor beta chains derived from one specimen sequenced in a study of a mutant IDH1 vaccine in newly diagnosed glioma. The time point: week 23, last vaccination. Vaccination used 300 ug of mutant IDH1 20-mer peptide per dose, with topical imiquimod. Antigens of these TCRs are unknown. The protocol was immunoSEQ multiplex PCR, while the TCRdb copy is restricted to in-frame clones and leaves out a portion. Found here are about 53,000 clones, 80% to 90% of them singletons; the top ten hold around 8.4%. Specimen: PBMCs, collected from a glioma patient whose treatment included an IDH1 peptide vaccine. All receptors come from a middle-aged woman with glioma. Some clones in this sample may be carry-over from other donors' samples.

V and J are TRBV30 and TRBJ1-3; D is uncertain. Trimming removed 0 bases from V and 0 bases from J, with 6 bases in between. The CDR3 loop spans 14 amino acids. Germline CDR1 GTSNPN, CDR2 SVGIG (reference sequence). DNA for the CDR3: TGTGCCTGGAGTGTAGGTCACTCTGGAAACACCATATATTTT. Protein product: CAWSVGHSGNTIYF.

The rearrangement links TRBV6-5 to TRBJ1-1; a possible D gene is TRBD1 (5 bases). This CDR3 has 15 amino acids. Germline loops: CDR1 MNHEY, CDR2 SVGAGI. V was clipped by 7 bases and J by 1 base, with 16 bases between them. This CDR3 reads CASIPRVAGNTEAFF. The CDR3 coding sequence is TGTGCCAGCATCCCCAGGGTCGCGGGGAACACTGAAGCTTTCTTT.

This chain uses TRBV30 with TRBJ1-2; 8 nucleotides line up with TRBD1. J lost 5 bases, V lost 5 bases, and 4 bases had no gene match. The CDR3 covers 12 residues. Germline V gene sequence: CDR1 GTSNPN, CDR2 SVGIG (reference sequence). CDR3 in DNA: TGTGCCTGGGTCCAGGGGGCATATGGCTACACCTTC. It encodes CAWVQGAYGYTF.

The chain links TRBV10-2 to TRBJ2-6; no reliable D call. Germline CDR1 WSHSY, CDR2 SAAADI. The CDR3 is made up of 17 amino acids. V was pared by 7 bases and J by 0 bases, with 16 bases between. DNA of the CDR3: TGCGCCAGCACCCCGAGGCTCCTAAGCTCTGGGGCCAACGTCCTGACTTTC. Translated: CASTPRLLSSGANVLTF.

The chain joins TRBV30 to TRBJ1-4; 9 bases fit TRBD1. Per germline, CDR1 GTSNPN and CDR2 SVGIG (reference sequence). Unmatched junction bases numbered 10, after V lost 3 bases and J lost 11 bases. The CDR3 loop spans 14 amino acids. CDR3 in DNA: TGTGCCTGGAGGGCGGACAGGGGCAGTGGGAAACTGTTTTTT. The encoded protein is CAWRADRGSGKLFF. Full variable domain (missing parts from reference TRBV30 and TRBJ1-4): SQTIHQWPATLVQPVGSPLSLECTVEGTSNPNLYWYRQAAGRGLQLLFYSVGIGQISSEVPQNLSASRPQDRQFILSSKKLLLSDSGFYLCAWRADRGSGKLFFGSGTQLSVL.

The chain has TRBV7-9 and TRBJ2-7; 8 bases are shared with TRBD2. V shed 4 bases, J shed 4 bases, and the junction held 6 bases outside the gene matches. Germline V gives CDR1 SEHNR, CDR2 FQNEAQ (reference sequence). The CDR3 runs to 14 residues. CDR3 residues: CASSSLRGGYEQYF. CDR3 in DNA: TGTGCCAGCAGCTCCCTACGGGGGGGATACGAGCAGTACTTC.

The chain joins TRBV18 to TRBJ2-6, with D maybe TRBD2 (5 bases). There are 17 residues in the CDR3. V was shortened by 2 bases and J by 0 bases, with 11 bases between the two germline ends. Germline V gene sequence: CDR1 KGHSH, CDR2 LQKENI. CDR3 sequence reads: CASSPKRANSGANVLTF. CDR3 DNA sequence: TGTGCCAGCTCACCAAAGAGGGCGAACTCTGGGGCCAACGTCCTGACTTTC.

This clone was observed a handful of times. The chain combines TRBV6-5 with TRBJ1-2, with 8 bases fitting TRBD1. Per the germline V gene, CDR1 is MNHEY and CDR2 is SVGAGI. V was clipped by 6 bases and J by 3 bases; unmatched bases: 6. The CDR3 totals 14 residues. CDR3 in DNA: TGTGCCAGCAGGGTACAGGGGGGACACTATGGCTACACCTTC. Translation gives CASRVQGGHYGYTF.

This clone appeared a few times. The chain employs TRBV13 and TRBJ1-2; a weak D match, TRBD1 (5 bases). Germline V gene lookup returns CDR1 PRHDT and CDR2 FYEKMQ (reference sequence). V lost 2 bases and J 6 bases, leaving 19 bases between the germline ends. The CDR3 runs to 16 residues. CDR3 loop: CASSLRLEGVRDGYTF. The CDR3, as DNA: TGTGCCAGCAGCTTAAGATTGGAAGGGGTCCGGGATGGCTACACCTTC.

The chain couples TRBV2 to TRBJ2-5; a weak D match, TRBD2 (6 bases). This CDR3 is built from 12 residues. V was cut by 6 bases and J by 8 bases, with 13 bases left in between. Per the germline V gene, CDR1 is SNHLY and CDR2 is FYNNEI. The CDR3 reads CASSGDFKTQYF. In nucleotides, the CDR3 is TGTGCCAGCAGCGGGGACTTTAAAACCCAGTACTTC.

The chain carries TRBV29-1 and TRBJ1-2; a possible D gene is TRBD1 (5 bases). From germline, CDR1 is SQVTM and CDR2 ANQGSEA. The CDR3 has 14 residues. The ends were cut back, 6 bases at V and 6 bases at J, with 20 bases in the middle. The CDR3 reads CSVSGGAGSNGYTF. In DNA, the CDR3 is TGCAGCGTCAGCGGTGGGGCAGGGTCTAATGGCTACACCTTC.

V and J are TRBV5-1 and TRBJ1-1; D might be TRBD1 (5 bases). The CDR3 contains 13 residues. The V gene lost 0 bases and the J gene lost 8 bases, with 11 bases spanning the gap. Germline lookup yields CDR1 SGHRS and CDR2 YFSETQ. CDR3 protein: CASSLGDQREAFF. The CDR3 bases are TGCGCCAGCAGCTTGGGGGACCAGAGAGAAGCTTTCTTT. Using reference TRBV5-1 and TRBJ1-1 for the parts outside the CDR3, the full variable domain is KAGVTQTPRYLIKTRGQQVTLSCSPISGHRSVSWYQQTPGQGLQFLFEYFSETQRNKGNFPGRFSGRQFSNSRSEMNVSTLELGDSALYLCASSLGDQREAFFGQGTRLTVV.

This clone was counted once. The chain recombines TRBV19 with TRBJ1-1; possibly TRBD1 for D (6 bases). Germline lookup yields CDR1 LNHDA and CDR2 SQIVND (reference sequence). The CDR3 is 14 residues long. V shed 3 bases and J shed 5 bases, with 13 bases lying between them. CDR3 sequence reads: CASSIRGGVTEAFF. CDR3 nucleotides: TGTGCCAGTAGTATCAGAGGGGGGGTTACTGAAGCTTTCTTT.

The rearrangement joins TRBV5-1 to TRBJ2-7, with D perhaps matching TRBD1 or TRBD2 (6 bases each). Germline values: CDR1 SGHRS, CDR2 YFSETQ. The CDR3 is 14 amino acids. Trimming removed 2 bases at V and 3 bases at J, with 12 bases between. CDR3 in amino acids: CASSFQGGLYEQYF. The CDR3 DNA is TGCGCCAGCAGCTTTCAAGGGGGGCTCTACGAGCAGTACTTC.

V usage is TRBV9 and J usage is TRBJ2-5; 9 positions match TRBD1. V lost 4 bases and J lost 5; bases outside the gene matches: 12. The V gene's germline CDR1 is SGDLS and CDR2 YYNGEE. The CDR3 contains 16 residues. CDR3 sequence (DNA): TGTGCCAGCAGCCTTACCGGGACAGGGAGGGCGGAGACCCAGTACTTC. It is translated as CASSLTGTGRAETQYF.

CDR3 region: CASSPSEGAITEAFF. In DNA, the CDR3 is TGTGCCAGCTCACCTTCGGAGGGGGCAATCACTGAAGCTTTCTTT. The J gene is TRBJ1-1, the V gene TRBV18, with 7 bases that match TRBD1. The CDR3 extends over 15 amino acids. Germline trimming cut 3 bases from V and 4 bases from J; bases unmatched to any gene: 8. Germline V gene lookup returns CDR1 KGHSH and CDR2 LQKENI.

V gene TRBV7-8 combines with J gene TRBJ2-7; D uncertain. This CDR3 comprises 15 residues. Germline CDR1 is SGHVS and CDR2 is FQNEAQ. V was cut by 4 bases and J by 2 bases, with 15 bases left in between. CDR3 residues: CASSSSPTPTYEQYF. The CDR3, as DNA: TGTGCCAGCAGCTCATCCCCGACACCCACCTACGAGCAGTACTTC.